The present entry profiles one TCR beta chain with its context. Its antigen is currently unknown. The data originate from a study of monozygotic twins with inflammatory bowel disease. Per the germline V gene, CDR1 is LGHNA and CDR2 is YSLEER. The CDR3 contains 15 residues. The study's findings and limits: IBD patients share fewer clonotypes with other people than healthy twins do, especially with disease activity.

The authors used 3,000 to 3,500 ng of total RNA per TCR library. TCRalpha and TCRbeta cDNA went through nested PCRs of about 15 and 9 cycles, two in total. TCRdb re-called the 5' RACE reads and catalogs CDR3 proteins one per entry, DNA excluded. The sample totals over 90,000 distinct CDR3 sequences. The sequence was obtained from a human donor with ulcerative colitis or Crohn's disease, or a healthy co-twin of an affected twin (not recorded which). This chain connects TRBV4-3 to TRBJ2-5; TCRdb gives TRBD1 as the D gene, but with no DNA this cannot be confirmed. Sequenced input: blood. The CDR3 here is CASSQGSGHQETQYF.